Below are 9 T cell receptor beta chains sequenced from a single sample in a study of T cells in tumors after PD-1 blockade. Using immunoSEQ multiplex PCR, the repertoire was profiled, and TCRdb retains in-frame clones only, with some absent. The repertoire consists of tens of thousands of clones, with approximately 79% occurring once and the leading ten covering roughly 4.7%. Sample: PBMCs, taken after anti-PD-1 treatment. These receptors were taken from a human donor with basal cell carcinoma.

This chain links TRBV10-3 with TRBJ2-7; weak D call: TRBD1 (5 bases). V was pared by 7 bases and J by 0 bases, with 10 bases between. The CDR3 sequence is 13 residues long. CDR1 and CDR2 (germline): ENHRY, SYGVKD. For the CDR3, the DNA is TGTGCCATCACCCCGGACATCTCCTACGAGCAGTACTTC. Protein: CAITPDISYEQYF.

The V call is TRBV11-1, the J call TRBJ1-6; 7 positions agree with TRBD1. Trimming removed 5 bases from V and 9 bases from J; junction bases left unmatched: 13. Germline-derived CDR1 and CDR2 are SGHAT and FQDESV (reference sequence). There are 16 residues in the CDR3. The CDR3 region is CASSGGRQGGSSPLHF. The CDR3 DNA reads TGTGCCAGCAGCGGTGGCCGACAGGGAGGATCTTCACCCCTCCACTTT.

V gene TRBV9 combines with J gene TRBJ1-2; D remains ambiguous. Trimming took 4 bases from V and 8 from J, leaving 6 bases between them. The CDR3 sequence is 10 residues long. CDR1 and CDR2 from the germline V gene are SGDLS and YYNGEE. The CDR3 is CASSRMGYTF. CDR3 coding DNA: TGTGCCAGCAGCCGTATGGGCTACACCTTC.

The genes are TRBV7-9 and TRBJ2-7, with D possibly being TRBD1 (6 bases). Germline lookup yields CDR1 SEHNR and CDR2 FQNEAQ (reference sequence). V was cut by 3 bases and J by 2 bases, with 11 bases left in between. The CDR3 loop spans 14 amino acids. The CDR3 nucleotides read TGTGCCAGCAGCTTGACAGGCGTCACCTACGAGCAGTACTTC. This gives the protein CASSLTGVTYEQYF.

The rearrangement links TRBV30 to TRBJ2-7; 7 positions match TRBD1. CDR3 length equals 12 residues. The germline V gene has CDR1 GTSNPN and CDR2 SVGIG (reference sequence). V shed 5 bases and J 3 bases; nucleotides not matched to a gene: 4. CDR3 in amino acids: CAWSDRDYEQYF. The CDR3 region has the DNA TGTGCCTGGTCCGACAGGGACTACGAGCAGTACTTC.

V usage is TRBV3-1 (or the pseudogene TRBV3-2) and J usage is TRBJ2-1; no firm D call. The CDR3 consists of 16 residues. The ends were cut back, 2 bases at V and 0 bases at J, with 11 bases in the middle. Germline CDR1 LGHDT, CDR2 YNNKEL (reference sequence). The CDR3 region is CASSQNPLNSYNEQFF. The CDR3 DNA sequence: TGTGCCAGCAGCCAAAATCCCCTGAACTCCTACAATGAGCAGTTCTTC.

The CDR3 nucleotides are TGTGCCAGCAGCTATTCAAGTCAGCCCCAGCATTTT. Translating it yields CASSYSSQPQHF. The J gene is TRBJ1-5, the V gene TRBV6-5, with D unclear. V was cut by 6 bases and J by 6 bases, with 9 bases left in between. This CDR3 is built from 12 residues. Germline assignment: CDR1 MNHEY and CDR2 SVGAGI.

This chain links TRBV29-1 with TRBJ2-5, with D perhaps matching TRBD1 (6 bases). CDR3 size: 13 residues. CDR1 is SQVTM, CDR2 ANQGSEA, per germline. V was shortened by 3 bases and J by 3 bases, with 11 bases between the two germline ends. CDR3 coding DNA: TGCAGCGTTGAGACAGGTTTCAAAGAGACCCAGTACTTC. This translates into CSVETGFKETQYF.

V is TRBV2 and J is TRBJ1-1; possible D gene TRBD1, 6 bases. The CDR3 is 14 amino acids. CDR1 SNHLY and CDR2 FYNNEI come from the germline V gene. The V gene lost 6 bases and the J gene lost 7 bases, with 18 bases spanning the gap. The CDR3 DNA is TGTGCCAGCAGCATCAGGGGTGAGAAGGGTGAAGCTTTCTTT. As protein: CASSIRGEKGEAFF.